Shown below are 11 T cell receptor beta chains from a single sample sequenced in a study of blood T cell repertoires in COVID-19. Clones were read by immunoSEQ multiplex PCR, and TCRdb kept only the in-frame ones, dropping some. The sample records about 280,000 clones, roughly 85% being singletons. Specimen: peripheral blood. The origin of the receptors is a man aged 45-60 years with active or convalescent COVID-19.

V gene TRBV6-1 combines with J gene TRBJ1-5; 7 positions match TRBD1. Trimming at V came to 2 bases and at J to 3 bases, leaving 10 bases not matched to a gene. The CDR3 spans 17 residues. Germline V gene data show CDR1 as MNHNS and CDR2 as SASEGT. The CDR3 coding sequence is TGTGCCAGCAGTGAACCTCGGACAGGACCAACCAATCAGCCCCAGCATTTT. Encoded protein: CASSEPRTGPTNQPQHF.

In regard to this clone: Distinct nucleotide sequences in the sample also encode this CDR3. V gene TRBV2 combines with J gene TRBJ1-1, with D tentatively TRBD1 (5 bases). This CDR3 has 13 amino acids. The V end was cut by 5 bases, the J end by 1 base, with 8 bases between. Germline values: CDR1 SNHLY, CDR2 FYNNEI. This chain's CDR3 is CASSRQGNTEAFF. DNA of the CDR3: TGTGCCAGCAGTCGCCAGGGGAACACTGAAGCTTTCTTT. The full variable domain, completed using reference TRBV2 and TRBJ1-1, is EPEVTQTPSHQVTQMGQEVILRCVPISNHLYFYWYRQILGQKVEFLVSFYNNEISEKSEIFDDQFSVERPDGSNFTLKIRSTKLEDSAMYFCASSRQGNTEAFFGQGTRLTVV.

This clone was observed a single time. The CDR3 nucleotides are TGTGCCAGCAGCCCCTCCGGGGGAAATAACTATGGCTACACCTTC. This sequence encodes CASSPSGGNNYGYTF. V is TRBV14 and J is TRBJ1-2; the D gene is possibly TRBD1 (5 bases). Trimming removed 4 bases at V and 1 base at J, with 13 bases between. The CDR3 is 15 residues long. Germline CDR1 SGHDN, CDR2 FVKESK.

The rearrangement links TRBV29-1 to TRBJ1-5; no reliable D call. Germline V CDR1 and CDR2: SQVTM, ANQGSEA. The CDR3 is 13 amino acids. V dropped 4 bases and J dropped 2 bases, with 9 bases sitting between them. DNA for the CDR3: TGCAGCGTTGGGGCAGACGGCAATCAGCCCCAGCATTTT. This encodes CSVGADGNQPQHF.

V is TRBV28 and J is TRBJ1-1; D is ambiguous. There are 12 residues in the CDR3. Trimming took 5 bases from V and 6 from J, leaving 10 bases between them. Germline assignment: CDR1 MDHEN and CDR2 SYDVKM. Here the CDR3 DNA reads TGTGCCAGCAGTCTCCCCCGCGCTGAAGCTTTCTTT. It is translated as CASSLPRAEAFF.

The V gene is TRBV10-3, the J gene TRBJ2-3, with 7 bases that match TRBD2. Looked up from germline, CDR1 is ENHRY and CDR2 is SYGVKD. The CDR3 has 13 residues. The trim removed 6 bases at V and 5 bases at J, leaving 5 bases unmatched. The CDR3 DNA is TGTGCCATCAGGGAGCGGGATAAAGATACGCAGTATTTT. This gives the protein CAIRERDKDTQYF.

This chain connects TRBV24-1 to TRBJ2-3; no clear D gene. V lost 1 base, J lost 6 bases, and 4 bases lay in between. The CDR3 extends over 12 amino acids. Germline CDR1 KGHDR, CDR2 SFDVKD. CDR3 protein: CATSDFLDTQYF. The DNA of the CDR3 is TGTGCCACCAGTGATTTCCTGGATACGCAGTATTTT.

The chain joins TRBV24-1 to TRBJ2-5; D not certain. Germline V gene data show CDR1 as KGHDR and CDR2 as SFDVKD. Trimming shortened V by 5 bases and J by 4 bases, and 7 bases separated the two germline ends. The CDR3 loop spans 12 amino acids. CDR3 DNA sequence: TGTGCCACCAGTGGGCTTGGAGAGACCCAGTACTTC. This encodes CATSGLGETQYF.

The genes are TRBV5-1 and TRBJ2-7, with D perhaps matching TRBD2 (6 bases). Germline CDR1 SGHRS, CDR2 YFSETQ. The germline V and J ends were trimmed by 7 bases and 4 bases, with 15 bases remaining between them. The CDR3 runs to 13 residues. The CDR3 reads CASLVGGWYEQYF. The CDR3 coding sequence is TGCGCCAGCTTAGTGGGGGGTTGGTACGAGCAGTACTTC. The full variable domain, with the rest looked up from reference TRBV5-1 and TRBJ2-7, is KAGVTQTPRYLIKTRGQQVTLSCSPISGHRSVSWYQQTPGQGLQFLFEYFSETQRNKGNFPGRFSGRQFSNSRSEMNVSTLELGDSALYLCASLVGGWYEQYFGPGTRLTVT.

CDR3 region: CASSRTGDEQFF. DNA for the CDR3: TGTGCCAGCAGCCGGACAGGGGATGAGCAGTTCTTC. V gene TRBV7-9 combines with J gene TRBJ2-1; 9 bases line up with TRBD1. Germline CDR1 is SEHNR and CDR2 is FQNEAQ (reference sequence). After removal of 5 bases from V and 8 bases from J, the junction contained 1 base not matched to a gene. This CDR3 comprises 12 residues. The entire variable domain, with the rest obtained from reference TRBV7-9 and TRBJ2-1, is as follows: DTGVSQNPRHKITKRGQNVTFRCDPISEHNRLYWYRQTLGQGPEFLTYFQNEAQLEKSRLLSDRFSAERPKGSFSTLEIQRTEQGDSAMYLCASSRTGDEQFFGPGTRLTVL.

The V call is TRBV6-5, the J call TRBJ2-7; TRBD1 aligns across 7 bases. Germline V gene lookup returns CDR1 MNHEY and CDR2 SVGAGI. The CDR3 consists of 14 residues. The junction had 7 bases not matched to a gene; V was cut back by 6 bases and J by 2 bases. CDR3 sequence (DNA): TGTGCCAGCAGAAACCAGGGGGACACCTACGAGCAGTACTTC. This translates into CASRNQGDTYEQYF.